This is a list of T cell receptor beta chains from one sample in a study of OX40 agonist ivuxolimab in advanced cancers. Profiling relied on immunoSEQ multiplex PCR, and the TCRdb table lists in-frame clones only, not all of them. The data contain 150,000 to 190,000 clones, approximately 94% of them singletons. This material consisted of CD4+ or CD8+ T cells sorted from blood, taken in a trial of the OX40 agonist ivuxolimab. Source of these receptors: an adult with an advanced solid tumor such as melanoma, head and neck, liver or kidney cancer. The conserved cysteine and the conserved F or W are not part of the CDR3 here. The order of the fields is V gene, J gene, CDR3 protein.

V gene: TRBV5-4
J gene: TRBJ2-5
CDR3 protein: ASSWGRGQETQY

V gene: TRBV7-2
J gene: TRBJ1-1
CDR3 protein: ASGTTATGAGRAF

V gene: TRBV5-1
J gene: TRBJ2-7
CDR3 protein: ASSFVLAGDEQY

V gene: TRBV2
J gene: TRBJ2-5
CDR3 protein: ASRGDRGPQETQY

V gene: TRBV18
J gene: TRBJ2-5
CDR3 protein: ASSPPAGTETQY

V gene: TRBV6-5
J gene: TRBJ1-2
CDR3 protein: ASSPRTDSYGYT

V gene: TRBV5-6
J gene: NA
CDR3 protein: ASSSRTGFEQY

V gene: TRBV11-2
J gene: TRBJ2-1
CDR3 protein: ASSYLGGPNEQF

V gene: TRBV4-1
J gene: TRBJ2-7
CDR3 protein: ASSQSGLAYEQY

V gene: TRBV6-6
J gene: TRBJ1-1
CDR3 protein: ASSTQENTEAF

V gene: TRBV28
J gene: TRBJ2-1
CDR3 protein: ASRLGLANTNEQF

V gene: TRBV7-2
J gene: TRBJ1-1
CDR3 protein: ASSLLAGWNTEAF

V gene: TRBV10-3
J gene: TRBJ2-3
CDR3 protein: AITSGYSTDTQY

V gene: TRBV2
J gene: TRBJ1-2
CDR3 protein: ASSSQGHYGYT

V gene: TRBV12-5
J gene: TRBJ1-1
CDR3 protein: ASGLRTQNTEAF

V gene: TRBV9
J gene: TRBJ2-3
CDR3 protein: ASSPQGWHTQY

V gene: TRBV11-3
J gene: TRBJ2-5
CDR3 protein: ASSLGTGQKAQY

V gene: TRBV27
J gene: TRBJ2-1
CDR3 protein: ASQLRPSGSYNEQF

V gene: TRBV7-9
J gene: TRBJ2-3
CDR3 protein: ASPFSLSTDTQY

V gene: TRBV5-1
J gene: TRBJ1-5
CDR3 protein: ASSLGTGGDNQPQH

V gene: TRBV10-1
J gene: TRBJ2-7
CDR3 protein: ASRRRAQNYEQY

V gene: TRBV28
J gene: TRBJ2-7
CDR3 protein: ASSFTHTGQGYEQY

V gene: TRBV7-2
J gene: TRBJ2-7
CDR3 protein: ASSPWADRSYEQY

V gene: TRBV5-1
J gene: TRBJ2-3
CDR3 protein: ASSPGTAASTDTQY

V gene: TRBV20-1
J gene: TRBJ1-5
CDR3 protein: SASGNQPQH

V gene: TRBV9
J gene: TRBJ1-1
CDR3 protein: ASSGQGNTEAF

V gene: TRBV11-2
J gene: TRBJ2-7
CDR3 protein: ASSFPGQGLYEQY

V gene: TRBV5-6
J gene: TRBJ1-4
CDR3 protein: ASSLLGWSEKLF

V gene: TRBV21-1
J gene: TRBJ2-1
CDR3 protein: ASSKVGPYNEQF

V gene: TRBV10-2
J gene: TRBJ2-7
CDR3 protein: ASSERQGRGEQY

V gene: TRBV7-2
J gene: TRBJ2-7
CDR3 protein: ASSPRTQQY

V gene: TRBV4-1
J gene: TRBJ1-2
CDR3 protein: ASSLLRAGSYGYT

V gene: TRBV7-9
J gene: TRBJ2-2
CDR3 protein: ASSPVRVAGELF

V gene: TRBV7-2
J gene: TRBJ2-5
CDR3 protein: ASSRSGWGETQY

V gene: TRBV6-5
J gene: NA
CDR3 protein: ASSGTRYEQY

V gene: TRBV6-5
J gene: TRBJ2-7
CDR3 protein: ASATGPYEQY

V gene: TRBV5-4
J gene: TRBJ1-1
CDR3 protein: ASSLDTNTEAF

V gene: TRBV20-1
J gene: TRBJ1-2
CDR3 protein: SQAAGSAYT

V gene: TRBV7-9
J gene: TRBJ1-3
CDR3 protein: ASSSLMTGSKNTIY

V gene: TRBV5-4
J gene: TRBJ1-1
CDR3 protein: ASSFGQGNTEAF

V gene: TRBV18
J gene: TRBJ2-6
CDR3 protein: ASSPRTGEGGANVLT

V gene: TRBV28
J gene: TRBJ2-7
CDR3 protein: ASSPRTSGSFEQY

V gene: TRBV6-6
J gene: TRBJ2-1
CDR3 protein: ASGRQVLNEQF

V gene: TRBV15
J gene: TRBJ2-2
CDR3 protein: ATSRDLQFNTGELF

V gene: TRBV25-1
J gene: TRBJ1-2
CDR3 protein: ASSDNLGRNYGYT

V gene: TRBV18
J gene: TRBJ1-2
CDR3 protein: ASSPGQGAVYGYT

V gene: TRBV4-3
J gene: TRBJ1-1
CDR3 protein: ASTSQVGEVTEAF

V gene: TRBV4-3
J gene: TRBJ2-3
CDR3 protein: ASSQGLAGTDTQY